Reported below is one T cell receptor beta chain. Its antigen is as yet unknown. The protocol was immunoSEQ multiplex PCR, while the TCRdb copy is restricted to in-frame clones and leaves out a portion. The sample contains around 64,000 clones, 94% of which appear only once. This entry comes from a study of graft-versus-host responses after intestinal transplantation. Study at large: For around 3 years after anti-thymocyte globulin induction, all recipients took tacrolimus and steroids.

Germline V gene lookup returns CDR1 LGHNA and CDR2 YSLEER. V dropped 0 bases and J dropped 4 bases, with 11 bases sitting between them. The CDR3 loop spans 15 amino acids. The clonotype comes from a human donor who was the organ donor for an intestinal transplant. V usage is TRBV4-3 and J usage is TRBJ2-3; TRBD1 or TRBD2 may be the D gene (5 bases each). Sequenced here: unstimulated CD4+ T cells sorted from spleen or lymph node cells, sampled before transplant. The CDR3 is CASSQDGTHADTQYF. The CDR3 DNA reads TGCGCCAGCAGCCAAGATGGGACCCACGCAGATACGCAGTATTTT.